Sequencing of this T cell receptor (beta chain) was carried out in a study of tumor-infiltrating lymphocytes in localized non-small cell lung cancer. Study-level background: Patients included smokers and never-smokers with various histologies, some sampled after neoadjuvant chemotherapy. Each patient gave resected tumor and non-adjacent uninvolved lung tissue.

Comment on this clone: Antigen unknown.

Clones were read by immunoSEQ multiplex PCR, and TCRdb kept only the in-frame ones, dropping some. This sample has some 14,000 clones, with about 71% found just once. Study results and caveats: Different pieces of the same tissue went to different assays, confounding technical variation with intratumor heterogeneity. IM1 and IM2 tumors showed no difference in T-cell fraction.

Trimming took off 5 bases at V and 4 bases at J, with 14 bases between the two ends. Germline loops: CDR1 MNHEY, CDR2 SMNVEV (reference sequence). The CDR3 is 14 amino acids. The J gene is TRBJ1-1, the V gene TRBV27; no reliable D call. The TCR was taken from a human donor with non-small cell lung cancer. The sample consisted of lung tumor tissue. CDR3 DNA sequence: TGTGCCAGCAGTCCGTTGGGCTTTGGCACTGAAGCTTTCTTT. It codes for CASSPLGFGTEAFF.